One sample yielded the 18 T cell receptor beta chains listed below, sequenced in a study of tumor-infiltrating lymphocytes in primary liver carcinoma. Out of unsorted whole blood came the blood RNA, and germline DNA was extracted as well. With a constant-region primer, TCR beta cDNA was made from approximately 520 ng of total RNA. Sequencing libraries for TCR beta derived from three nested multiplex PCR rounds that used slightly modified ARM-PCR. Investigators reported that the first two PCR rounds, at 10 cycles each, used TRBV1-TRBV30 forward primers with a C-beta reverse primer. TCRdb recomputed calls from the multiplex PCR reads with MiXCR, one row per CDR3 protein. The sample comprises some 320,000 distinct CDR3 sequences, more than 55% of which are singletons, and approximately 9.4% rests with the top ten. The sample comprised peripheral blood. The receptors here all came from a middle-aged man with primary liver carcinoma and hepatitis B virus infection.

Comment on this clonotype: Just one base apart from a much larger clone, this may be a read error. V usage is TRBV6-2 or TRBV6-3 and J usage is TRBJ1-5; TRBD1 matches 11 bases. The CDR3 has 17 residues. In germline, CDR1 is MNHEY, CDR2 SVGEGT. In DNA, the CDR3 is TGTGCCAGCAGTTACAAGTTAGGACAGGGGGCGAATCAGCCCCAGCCTTTT. Its translation is CASSYKLGQGANQPQPF.

This clonotype is classed as medium-sized. This sequence joins TRBV6-6 and TRBJ2-6, with TRBD1 matching over 7 bases. The CDR3 covers 17 residues. Trimming at V came to 6 bases and at J to 5 bases, leaving 13 bases not matched to a gene. The germline gives CDR1 MNHNY, CDR2 SVGAGI (reference sequence). The CDR3 protein is CASRPGTVTLRANVLTF. For the CDR3, the DNA is TGTGCCAGCAGGCCTGGGACAGTAACTCTGCGGGCCAACGTCCTGACTTTC.

On this clonotype itself: A much larger clone lies one base from this, so it may be a read error. The V gene is TRBV6-5, the J gene TRBJ2-1; 9 nucleotides align to TRBD1. Germline values: CDR1 MNHEY, CDR2 SVGAGI. With 2 bases clipped from V and 13 bases from J, the junction kept 6 bases outside the gene matches. The CDR3 is 13 residues long. In DNA form, the CDR3 reads TGTGCCAGCAGTTACCTGGGACAGGGAGGTCAGTTCTTC. It translates to CASSYLGQGGQFF.

This clonotype was observed once. The rearrangement joins TRBV30 to TRBJ1-6, with D perhaps matching TRBD1 (5 bases). CDR3 size: 14 residues. In germline, CDR1 is GTSNPN, CDR2 SVGIG (reference sequence). V lost 3 bases, J lost 3 bases, and 9 bases lay in between. The CDR3 is CAWRQVHYNSPLHF. The DNA for the CDR3 is TGTGCCTGGAGACAGGTTCACTATAATTCACCCCTCCACTTT. Supplemented by reference TRBV30 and TRBJ1-6, the full variable domain reads SQTIHQWPATLVQPVGSPLSLECTVEGTSNPNLYWYRQAAGRGLQLLFYSVGIGQISSEVPQNLSASRPQDRQFILSSKKLLLSDSGFYLCAWRQVHYNSPLHFGNGTRLTVT.

Note on this clonotype: Because the CDR3 is missing its conserved closing phenylalanine or tryptophan, this is likely a read error. This rearrangement joins TRBV11-1 to TRBJ2-3, with D possibly TRBD2 on 6 matching bases. The CDR3 runs 15 residues. Germline CDR1 and CDR2: SGHAT and FQDESV (reference sequence). CDR3 nucleotide sequence: TGTGCCAGCAGCCCTCTCGGGGGTACCACAGATACACAGTATCTT. This encodes CASSPLGGTTDTQYL.

This chain links TRBV5-1 with TRBJ2-7; tentatively, D is TRBD2 (6 bases). V dropped 3 bases and J dropped 1 base, with 14 bases sitting between them. In germline, CDR1 is SGHRS, CDR2 YFSETQ. The CDR3 runs 15 residues. CDR3 sequence reads: CASSWTGEESYEQYF. CDR3 sequence (DNA): TGCGCCAGCAGCTGGACGGGGGAAGAGTCCTACGAGCAGTACTTC.

This clonotype came up many times. The chain combines TRBV12-5 with TRBJ2-3; D call uncertain. Trimming shortened V by 2 bases and J by 2 bases, and 11 bases separated the two germline ends. The germline V gene encodes CDR1 LGHNT and CDR2 FRNRAP. The CDR3 consists of 15 residues. Written as DNA, the CDR3 is TGTGCTAGTGGTTTGTACCAAGGTTTCACAGATACGCAGTATTTT. Encoded protein: CASGLYQGFTDTQYF.

Comment on this clonotype: The conserved phenylalanine or tryptophan is not found at the CDR3 terminus, so this likely reflects a read error. J is TRBJ2-7 and V is TRBV11-3; possibly TRBD1 for D (5 bases). This CDR3 spans 13 amino acids. Deletions cut 8 bases from V and 5 bases from J, with 16 bases between. Germline CDR1 SGHNT, CDR2 YENEEA. The CDR3 region has the DNA TGTGCCAGCGGGAAAGGGCAGGGCCACGAGCAGTACTAC. This gives the protein CASGKGQGHEQYY.

A word on this clonotype: The conserved phenylalanine or tryptophan is not found at the CDR3 terminus, so this likely reflects a read error. CDR3 bases: TGTGCCAGCAGCTTAGCGGGGGGCAGGACCTATGGCTACACCTCC. Its protein is CASSLAGGRTYGYTS. The chain uses TRBV7-8 and TRBJ1-2, with D possibly TRBD1 on 6 matching bases. Germline V gene sequence: CDR1 SGHVS, CDR2 FQNEAQ. Trimming pared 0 bases from V and 4 bases from J, leaving 12 bases between. The CDR3 has 15 residues.

Turning to this clonotype: This may be a read error, as it is one base from a much larger clone. CDR3 nucleotides: TGCAGCGTTGAAGGCCGGACAGGGGGCACTGAAGCTTTCTTT. Its protein product is CSVEGRTGGTEAFF. V usage is TRBV29-1 and J usage is TRBJ1-1, with 10 bases fitting TRBD1. Germline V CDR1 and CDR2: SQVTM, ANQGSEA. CDR3 length: 14 residues. The ends lost 1 base at V and 4 bases at J; junction bases unmatched: 3.

For this clonotype: Its ends do not fully match the called genes, so a read error is possible. The chain recombines TRBV11-3 with TRBJ2-3; TRBD1 agrees at 8 bases. Germline V gives CDR1 SGHNT, CDR2 YENEEA. The length of the CDR3 is 15 residues. The CDR3 here is CASCLGGTGPDTQYF. CDR3 nucleotides: TGTGCCAGCTGCTTAGGGGGGACAGGTCCAGATACGCAGTATTTT. The full variable domain, rest sourced from reference TRBV11-3 and TRBJ2-3, is EAGVVQSPRYKIIEKKQPVAFWCNPISGHNTLYWYLQNLGQGPELLIRYENEEAVDDSQLPKDRFSAERLKGVDSTLKIQPAELGDSAVYLCASCLGGTGPDTQYFGPGTRLTVL.

On this clonotype itself: The CDR3 does not close with the conserved phenylalanine or tryptophan, likely indicating a read error. Because the CDR3's place on the DNA is in doubt, the DNA is left out and the CDR3 is given as listed by TCRdb. The chain combines TRBV11-3 with TRBJ2-3; TRBD2, the table's D call, was not compared with the DNA. CDR1 and CDR2 (germline): SGHNT, YENEEA. Termini included, the CDR3 measures 17 amino acids. This CDR3 reads CARSSSTGLAGIDTQYL.

About this clonotype: A junction boundary mismatches the germline segment, possibly from a read error. V is TRBV5-1 and J is TRBJ1-3; D gene unclear. Germline assignment: CDR1 SGHRS and CDR2 YFSETQ. The CDR3 runs to 15 residues. The CDR3 protein is CASSLEAISGNTIYF. CDR3 in DNA: TGCGCCAGCAGCCTAGAAGCGATCTCTGGAAACACCATTTATTTT.

On this clonotype itself: A clone one base away is much larger, so this may be a read error. V and J are TRBV28 and TRBJ1-1; D gene uncertain. The V end lost 1 base, the J end lost 0 bases, and 6 bases lay between the germline ends. Germline V gene lookup returns CDR1 MDHEN and CDR2 SYDVKM. The CDR3 is 14 residues long. The CDR3 here is CASSLLAMNTEAFF. In nucleotides, the CDR3 is TGTGCCAGCAGTTTATTGGCGATGAACACTGAAGCTTTCTTT. The full variable domain, rest sourced from reference TRBV28 and TRBJ1-1, is DVKVTQSSRYLVKRTGEKVFLECVQDMDHENMFWYRQDPGLGLRLIYFSYDVKMKEKGDIPEGYSVSREKKERFSLILESASTNQTSMYLCASSLLAMNTEAFFGQGTRLTVV.

Turning to this clonotype: An end of the junction differs from the germline gene, which may be a read error. This rearrangement joins TRBV28 to TRBJ2-5, with D tentatively TRBD2 (6 bases). The CDR3 runs 11 residues. Germline values: CDR1 MDHEN, CDR2 SYDVKM. For the CDR3, the DNA is TGTGCCAGCAGTCACGCGGGGACCCAGTATTTC. Its translation: CASSHAGTQYF.

Notes on this clonotype: The junction and the germline gene differ at one end; a read error may be behind it. The chain recombines TRBV29-1 with TRBJ2-5, with 7 positions matching TRBD1. Germline loops: CDR1 SQVTM, CDR2 ANQGSEA. This CDR3 has 13 amino acids. The CDR3: CSATRDSQEIQCF. The CDR3 nucleotides are TGCAGCGCAACCCGGGACAGCCAAGAGATCCAGTGCTTC.

This clonotype counts as medium-sized (0.01 to 0.1%). The chain employs TRBV11-2 and TRBJ2-1, with D perhaps TRBD1 (6 bases). This CDR3 comprises 16 residues. The V end was cut by 5 bases, the J end by 9 bases, with 23 bases between. Germline V gives CDR1 SGHAT, CDR2 FQNNGV. CDR3 sequence (DNA): TGTGCCAGCAGCCTCAGGGGCGGCAATGGTGTTGGTGAGCAGTTCTTC. It translates to CASSLRGGNGVGEQFF.

In the case of this clonotype: The CDR3 ends on some other residue instead of the conserved phenylalanine or tryptophan, so this is likely a read error. The chain recombines TRBV30 with TRBJ2-1; TRBD1 or TRBD2 may be the D gene (5 bases each). V was clipped by 4 bases and J by 0 bases, with 13 bases between them. This CDR3 comprises 15 residues. The V gene's germline CDR1 is GTSNPN and CDR2 SVGIG (reference sequence). For the CDR3, the DNA is TGTGCCTGGACGTGGGGGTCGAGCTCCTACAATGAGCAGTTCCTC. Its protein product is CAWTWGSSSYNEQFL.